Listed here are 14 T cell receptor beta chains from one sample, sequenced in a study of T cells after yellow fever vaccination. Via MiXCR, TCRdb re-called the 5' RACE reads, giving one row per CDR3 protein. The sample has approximately 96,000 distinct CDR3 sequences, more than 7.5% seen once. Sample: CD8+ T cells not binding an NS4B(214-222) dextramer, sorted from PBMCs, taken roughly 15 days after the first yellow fever vaccination. Source of these receptors: a man in his late teens or twenties who received the YFV17D yellow fever vaccine.

This clonotype was observed at least ten times. The chain couples TRBV25-1 to TRBJ2-1; D is uncertain. This CDR3 comprises 13 residues. The germline V and J ends were trimmed by 0 bases and 4 bases, with 4 bases remaining between them. CDR1 and CDR2 (germline): MGHDK, SYGVNS. As DNA, the CDR3 is TGTGCCAGCAGTGAATACACTTACAATGAGCAGTTCTTC. This encodes CASSEYTYNEQFF.

In this sample, this clonotype turned up a few times. This chain joins TRBV28 and TRBJ2-7; 11 nucleotides line up with TRBD1. CDR1 MDHEN and CDR2 SYDVKM come from the germline V gene. The CDR3 covers 17 residues. V was clipped by 5 bases and J by 6 bases; unmatched bases: 15. As DNA, the CDR3 is TGTGCCAGCAGTGGCCCCCGGACAGGGGGCCCTCGGGCCGAGCAGTACGTC. It specifies CASSGPRTGGPRAEQYV.

A few counts support this clonotype. The chain uses TRBV19 and TRBJ2-2, with a tentative D call TRBD1 (6 bases). This CDR3 has 16 amino acids. Trimming cost V 7 bases and J 2 bases, with 17 bases left between them. The germline V gene has CDR1 LNHDA and CDR2 SQIVND (reference sequence). CDR3 protein: CASKVFHRDNTGELFF. The CDR3 DNA sequence: TGTGCCAGTAAAGTTTTTCACAGGGATAACACCGGGGAGCTGTTTTTT.

This clonotype rates as medium-sized. The rearrangement uses TRBV2 and TRBJ2-2, with 8 bases aligning to TRBD2. CDR1 is SNHLY and CDR2 is FYNNEI in the germline V gene. The ends lost 5 bases at V and 0 bases at J; junction bases unmatched: 5. CDR3 length equals 16 residues. As DNA, the CDR3 is TGTGCCAGCAGTCGCACTAGCGGAGCGAACACCGGGGAGCTGTTTTTT. Translating it yields CASSRTSGANTGELFF.

This chain connects TRBV4-3 to TRBJ2-2, with no clear D. In germline, CDR1 is LGHNA, CDR2 YSLEER. Trimming shortened V by 1 base and J by 6 bases, and 9 bases separated the two germline ends. The CDR3 contains 14 residues. The CDR3 nucleotides are TGCGCCAGCAGCCAAGGGTCCGGGCCCGGGGAGCTGTTTTTT. Amino acids: CASSQGSGPGELFF.

This clonotype has only a few counts. The rearrangement uses TRBV6-1 and TRBJ1-6; TRBD1 matches at 8 bases. The J segment lost 10 bases and the V segment lost 8 bases, leaving 19 bases of the junction unmatched. Germline V gives CDR1 MNHNS, CDR2 SASEGT. The CDR3 contains 17 residues. In DNA form, the CDR3 reads TGTGCCAGCGATTCCGGACAGGGATCCCTTTCGGGATCACCCCTCCACTTT. It yields the protein CASDSGQGSLSGSPLHF.

This chain's CDR3 is CASSKDSFNEQFF. In nucleotides, the CDR3 is TGTGCCAGTAGTAAAGACAGCTTCAATGAGCAGTTCTTC. The V call is TRBV19, the J call TRBJ2-1; D may be TRBD1 (5 bases). In germline, CDR1 is LNHDA, CDR2 SQIVND (reference sequence). The length of the CDR3 is 13 residues. Trimming pared 4 bases from V and 6 bases from J, leaving 10 bases between.

This clonotype was seen only a few times. The chain couples TRBV12-3 or TRBV12-4 to TRBJ1-5; D uncertain. The CDR3 totals 10 residues. Trimming cost V 8 bases and J 4 bases, with 3 bases left between them. Here the CDR3 reads CASGNQPQHF. The CDR3 coding sequence is TGTGCCAGCGGGAATCAGCCCCAGCATTTT.

The rearrangement uses TRBV12-3 or TRBV12-4 and TRBJ2-1, with D possibly being TRBD1 (6 bases). V was pared by 8 bases and J by 0 bases, with 11 bases between. CDR3 size: 14 residues. The CDR3 loop is CASSGTLSYNEQFF. CDR3 coding DNA: TGTGCCAGCTCCGGGACACTCTCCTACAATGAGCAGTTCTTC.

This clonotype came up a few times. The gene calls are TRBV5-1 and TRBJ2-7; 10 bases line up with TRBD2. Losses at the gene ends were 5 bases for V and 5 bases for J; bases not matched to a gene: 7. The length of the CDR3 is 14 residues. CDR1 SGHRS and CDR2 YFSETQ come from the germline V gene. CDR3 amino acids: CASRLAGGPHEQYF. In DNA, the CDR3 is TGCGCCAGCAGGTTAGCGGGGGGACCCCACGAGCAGTACTTC.

The chain has TRBV12-3 or TRBV12-4 and TRBJ2-5, with a weak D call TRBD2 (7 bases). Trimming took 7 bases from V and 3 from J, leaving 18 bases between them. The CDR3 loop spans 15 amino acids. The CDR3 DNA reads as TGTGCCAGCACGGGACGGGGGGCGATTAAAGAGACCCAGTACTTC. Protein product: CASTGRGAIKETQYF.

A few counts support this clonotype. The chain recombines TRBV7-3 with TRBJ2-3, with D hard to call. This CDR3 is 15 amino acids long. Germline assignment: CDR1 SGHTA and CDR2 FQGTGA. The V and J ends lost 3 bases and 4 bases respectively, with 14 bases between them. The CDR3 region is CASSFRPAPPDTQYF. In nucleotides, the CDR3 is TGTGCCAGCAGCTTCCGTCCCGCCCCACCAGATACGCAGTATTTT.

The chain uses TRBV19 and TRBJ2-7; D is uncertain. The CDR3 sequence is 12 residues long. CDR1 LNHDA and CDR2 SQIVND come from the germline V gene (reference sequence). The ends were cut back, 7 bases at V and 2 bases at J, with 9 bases in the middle. The CDR3 is CASNSPTYEQYF. The CDR3 coding sequence is TGTGCCAGTAATTCCCCGACCTACGAGCAGTACTTC.

This clonotype was observed many times. The rearrangement joins TRBV10-2 to TRBJ2-1, with TRBD2 matching 7 bases. The germline CDR1 and CDR2 sequences are WSHSY and SAAADI. Trimming at V came to 4 bases and at J to 3 bases, leaving 6 bases not matched to a gene. The CDR3 has 15 amino acids. DNA for the CDR3: TGCGCCAGCAGTGGTCTCCGGGACTACTACAATGAGCAGTTCTTC. It encodes CASSGLRDYYNEQFF.